Shown below are 23 T cell receptor beta chains from a single sample sequenced in a study of T cell clusters in autoimmune cytopenias. TRB amplification used approximately 250 ng of peripheral blood genomic DNA. TRB was amplified by touch-down multiplex PCR, primer pools A and B combined. TCRdb reanalyzed the multiplex PCR reads, giving one entry per CDR3 protein sequence and no DNA. In all, the sample yields 6,000 to 8,500 distinct CDR3 sequences. Sample: peripheral blood. All receptors come from a human donor with an autoimmune cytopenia or autoimmune hepatitis (not recorded which).

The gene calls are TRBV6-5 and TRBJ2-5; the D call of TRBD1 rests on TCRdb alone, since no DNA is present to check it. The CDR3 spans 16 residues. The germline gives CDR1 MNHEY, CDR2 SVGAGI. This CDR3 reads CAISPATGQGGETQYF.

This chain joins TRBV6-6 and TRBJ1-2; the TRBD1 assignment by TCRdb is unverifiable without DNA. The length of the CDR3 is 16 residues. In germline, CDR1 is MNHNY, CDR2 SVGAGI (reference sequence). The CDR3: CASSYPGTGGNYGYTF.

By frequency, this clonotype registers medium-sized. The genes are TRBV10-3 and TRBJ2-3; lacking DNA, the TRBD1 call made by TCRdb goes unchecked. Germline assignment: CDR1 ENHRY and CDR2 SYGVKD. The CDR3 is 16 residues long. The CDR3 sequence: CAISGGKSSYTDTQYF.

This clonotype is deemed medium-sized by its frequency. V gene TRBV30 combines with J gene TRBJ1-4; TCRdb indicates TRBD1, and absent DNA this call remains unverified. This CDR3 region has 14 residues. The V gene's germline CDR1 is GTSNPN and CDR2 SVGIG (reference sequence). CDR3 amino acids: CAWTQGASNEKLFF.

The chain is built from TRBV5-1 and TRBJ2-5; checking the TCRdb D call of TRBD2 is not possible without DNA. The CDR3 extends over 16 amino acids. Germline loops: CDR1 SGHRS, CDR2 YFSETQ. The CDR3 reads CASSFITGGRVGTQYF. Based on the CDR3 plus reference TRBV5-1 and TRBJ2-5, the full variable domain is KAGVTQTPRYLIKTRGQQVTLSCSPISGHRSVSWYQQTPGQGLQFLFEYFSETQRNKGNFPGRFSGRQFSNSRSEMNVSTLELGDSALYLCASSFITGGRVGTQYFGPGTRLLVL.

This clonotype counts as medium-sized by frequency. The CDR3 loop is CASSYSSSQPLWTQHF. The chain recombines TRBV6-2 or TRBV6-3 with TRBJ1-5; TCRdb gives TRBD1 as the D gene, but with no DNA this cannot be confirmed. Germline lookup yields CDR1 MNHEY and CDR2 SVGEGT. This CDR3 comprises 16 residues.

In terms of frequency, this clonotype is medium-sized. The V call is TRBV18, the J call TRBJ1-6; with no DNA, the TCRdb D assignment of TRBD1 cannot be verified. This CDR3 has 14 residues. Per germline, CDR1 KGHSH and CDR2 LQKENI. CDR3 sequence reads: CASSPTGRDSPLHF.

This chain joins TRBV19 and TRBJ1-1. The CDR3 loop spans 14 amino acids. Germline CDR1 and CDR2: LNHDA and SQIVND (reference sequence). Here the CDR3 reads CASSIKSSGLEAFF.

The chain couples TRBV19 to TRBJ1-1; the TRBD1 assignment by TCRdb is unverifiable without DNA. Germline V gene lookup returns CDR1 LNHDA and CDR2 SQIVND (reference sequence). CDR3 length: 15 amino acids. CDR3 sequence: CASSTHPGQFTEAFF.

This clonotype counts as medium-sized (0.01 to 0.1%) by frequency. The chain uses TRBV6-6 and TRBJ1-2; TCRdb designates TRBD1, a call that cannot be tested without DNA. Germline V gene data show CDR1 as MNHNY and CDR2 as SVGAGI (reference sequence). The CDR3 has 16 amino acids. The CDR3 reads CASSYGLGRGNYGYTF.

This clonotype is deemed medium-sized by its frequency. The rearrangement links TRBV6-5 to TRBJ1-4; the TRBD1 assignment by TCRdb is unverifiable without DNA. The length of the CDR3 is 14 residues. The germline CDR1 and CDR2 sequences are MNHEY and SVGAGI. CDR3: CASSYRDRDEKLFF.

The genes are TRBV6-5 and TRBJ1-1. CDR1 is MNHEY and CDR2 is SVGAGI in the germline V gene. The CDR3 spans 13 residues. CDR3 loop: CASSYDGSTEAFF.

This chain links TRBV14 with TRBJ2-7; TCRdb's D gene call, TRBD1, goes unchecked for lack of DNA. The CDR3 runs 14 residues. Germline CDR1 and CDR2: SGHDN and FVKESK. CDR3 region: CASSQGKGSYEQYF.

The gene calls are TRBV7-2 and TRBJ2-5; TCRdb designates TRBD2, a call that cannot be tested without DNA. Looked up from germline, CDR1 is SGHTA and CDR2 is FQGNSA. The CDR3 length is 23 residues. CDR3 loop: CASSLVSRKATGSGGLGWETQYF.

This clonotype is medium-sized (0.01 to 0.1%) by frequency. This chain's CDR3 is CASSLYSNNEQFF. The chain uses TRBV18 and TRBJ2-1. Germline loops: CDR1 KGHSH, CDR2 LQKENI. The CDR3 length is 13 residues.

Its frequency marks this clonotype as medium-sized. V usage is TRBV18 and J usage is TRBJ2-2; no DNA is available, so the TRBD1 call from TCRdb remains unchecked. Germline V gene lookup returns CDR1 KGHSH and CDR2 LQKENI. This CDR3 contains 18 residues. CDR3 sequence: CASSPQLGDRGGTGELFF.

This clonotype is identified as medium-sized (0.01 to 0.1%) from frequency. This chain joins TRBV30 and TRBJ2-5; the TCRdb D gene call, TRBD1, has no DNA to confirm it. The CDR3 sequence is 13 residues long. Germline V CDR1 and CDR2: GTSNPN, SVGIG (reference sequence). The CDR3 reads CAWSPWRGETQYF.

Judged by frequency, this clonotype is medium-sized. The genes are TRBV6-1 and TRBJ1-6. Per the germline V gene, CDR1 is MNHNS and CDR2 is SASEGT. CDR3 length equals 15 residues. CDR3 sequence: CASSDQGRGGSPLHF.

Considering frequency, this clonotype is medium-sized (0.01 to 0.1%). The chain carries TRBV7-9 and TRBJ1-1; no DNA is available, so the TRBD1 call from TCRdb remains unchecked. CDR3 length: 15 amino acids. Per germline, CDR1 SEHNR and CDR2 FQNEAQ (reference sequence). CDR3 in amino acids: CASSLGSRGDTEAFF.

The chain carries TRBV5-3 and TRBJ2-5. TRBV5-3 is identified as an open reading frame with a role that is uncertain. The CDR3 has 14 amino acids. The CDR3: CARSLPGTTETQYF.

This clonotype is called medium-sized (0.01 to 0.1%) based on its frequency. This rearrangement joins TRBV12-3 or TRBV12-4 to TRBJ2-5. The length of the CDR3 is 12 residues. The CDR3 spells CASSFSEETQYF.

This chain uses TRBV14 with TRBJ1-1. Germline-derived CDR1 and CDR2 are SGHDN and FVKESK. The CDR3 has 13 amino acids. The CDR3 sequence is CASSQHRNTEAFF.

V gene TRBV20-1 combines with J gene TRBJ1-1. Germline V gene lookup returns CDR1 DFQATT and CDR2 SNEGSKA (reference sequence). The CDR3 spans 11 residues. The CDR3 region is CSTRSGTEAFF.